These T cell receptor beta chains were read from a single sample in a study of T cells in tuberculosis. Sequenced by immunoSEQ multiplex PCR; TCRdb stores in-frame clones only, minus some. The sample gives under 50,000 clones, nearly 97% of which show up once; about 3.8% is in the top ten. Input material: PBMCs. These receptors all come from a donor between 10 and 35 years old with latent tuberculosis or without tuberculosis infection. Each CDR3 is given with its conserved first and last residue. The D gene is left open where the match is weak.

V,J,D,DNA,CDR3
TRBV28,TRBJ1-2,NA,TGTGCCAGCGCTGACGGACTATATGGTTATAGCTACACCTTC,CASADGLYGYSYTF
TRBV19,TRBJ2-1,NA,TGTGCCAGTAGGAAACAAACCGACAGCTCCTACAATGAGCAGTTCTTC,CASRKQTDSSYNEQFF
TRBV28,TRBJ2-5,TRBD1,TGTGCCAGCAGGCGACAGGGCCGGGAGACCCAGTACTTC,CASRRQGRETQYF
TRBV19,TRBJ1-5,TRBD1,TGTGCCACTCACGACAGGGAAAGGCCAAATCAGCCCCAGCATTTT,CATHDRERPNQPQHF
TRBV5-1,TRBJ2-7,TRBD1,TGCGCCAGCTCCCTAAGACAGGGCGACTACGAGCAGTACTTC,CASSLRQGDYEQYF
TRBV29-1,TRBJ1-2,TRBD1,TGCAGCGTGATTGTCGAGGACAGGCCTTATGGCTACACCTTC,CSVIVEDRPYGYTF
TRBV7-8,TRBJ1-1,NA,TGTGCCAGCAGCTTAAATACTGGGAACACTGAAGCTTTCTTT,CASSLNTGNTEAFF
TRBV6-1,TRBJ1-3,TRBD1,TGTGCCAGCGCAATCCAGGGGGGTGGAGGAAACACCATATATTTT,CASAIQGGGGNTIYF
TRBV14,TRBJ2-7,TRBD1,TGTGCCAGCAGCCAAGAGACAGGGCCCTACGAGCAGTACTTC,CASSQETGPYEQYF
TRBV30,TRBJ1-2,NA,TGTGCCTGGAGTAGAGTACCCAGATCGGGGTTCGCTGGCTACACCTTC,CAWSRVPRSGFAGYTF